This TCR beta chain is from a study of shared clonotypes between healthy human individuals. The method was immunoSEQ multiplex PCR; TCRdb's version includes in-frame clones alone and lacks a portion of them. The sample lists under 1,100,000 clones, around 76% seen once, with 1.4% to 1.5% in the top ten. Study results and caveats: Estimated richness was generally greater in naive than memory subsets.

Comments on this clone: Its antigen is unidentified.

The CDR3 spans 14 residues. V was cut by 4 bases and J by 6 bases, with 15 bases left in between. CDR1 is MGHRA and CDR2 is YSYEKL in the germline V gene. The chain has TRBV4-1 and TRBJ1-1, with D possibly matching TRBD1 (5 bases). The clonotype originates from a man aged 18 to 29 in good health. Sample: memory CD4+ T cells sorted from blood. Subset noted: CD45RA-negative fraction. The CDR3 sequence is CASSRGEPQAEAFF. CDR3 in DNA: TGCGCCAGCAGCCGGGGGGAACCACAGGCTGAAGCTTTCTTT.